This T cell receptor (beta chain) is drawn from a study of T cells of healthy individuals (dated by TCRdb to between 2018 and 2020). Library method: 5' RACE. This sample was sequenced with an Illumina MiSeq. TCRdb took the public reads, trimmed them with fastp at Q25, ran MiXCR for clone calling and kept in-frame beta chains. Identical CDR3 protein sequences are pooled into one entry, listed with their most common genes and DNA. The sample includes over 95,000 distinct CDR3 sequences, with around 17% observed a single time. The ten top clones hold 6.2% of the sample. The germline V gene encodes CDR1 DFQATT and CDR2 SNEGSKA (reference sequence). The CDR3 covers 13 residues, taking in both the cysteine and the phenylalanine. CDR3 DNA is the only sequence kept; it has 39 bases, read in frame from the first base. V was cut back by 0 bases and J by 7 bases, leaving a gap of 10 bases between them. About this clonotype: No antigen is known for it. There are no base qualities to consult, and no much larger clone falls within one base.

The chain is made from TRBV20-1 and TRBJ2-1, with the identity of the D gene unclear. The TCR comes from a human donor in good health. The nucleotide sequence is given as TGCAGTGCTAGAGACCCTGTCTTGAATGAGCAGTTCTTC. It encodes CSARDPVLNEQFF.